This T cell receptor (beta chain) was profiled in a study of blood T cell repertoires in COVID-19. Sequencing was performed with immunoSEQ multiplex PCR; in TCRdb, only in-frame clones are kept and a portion is missing. The data contain 250,000 to 350,000 clones, approximately 90% of them singletons. Germline V CDR1 and CDR2: KGHDR, SFDVKD. The CDR3 length is 14 residues. V lost 3 bases and J lost 5, with 11 bases in between. Recruits, aged about 18 to 95 years, lived in about two dozen US areas. Cohorts were determined from participant-reported clinical history. Cohort 3 recovery required two negative PCRs, clearance, or symptom resolution.

This chain joins TRBV24-1 and TRBJ2-3; the D is unclear. The sample was PBMCs or T cells enriched from blood (not recorded which). The source of this sequence is a woman in her thirties or forties who had recovered from COVID-19. The CDR3 sequence is CATSDPEHLDTQYF. CDR3 sequence (DNA): TGTGCCACCAGTGATCCCGAACATCTAGATACGCAGTATTTT.